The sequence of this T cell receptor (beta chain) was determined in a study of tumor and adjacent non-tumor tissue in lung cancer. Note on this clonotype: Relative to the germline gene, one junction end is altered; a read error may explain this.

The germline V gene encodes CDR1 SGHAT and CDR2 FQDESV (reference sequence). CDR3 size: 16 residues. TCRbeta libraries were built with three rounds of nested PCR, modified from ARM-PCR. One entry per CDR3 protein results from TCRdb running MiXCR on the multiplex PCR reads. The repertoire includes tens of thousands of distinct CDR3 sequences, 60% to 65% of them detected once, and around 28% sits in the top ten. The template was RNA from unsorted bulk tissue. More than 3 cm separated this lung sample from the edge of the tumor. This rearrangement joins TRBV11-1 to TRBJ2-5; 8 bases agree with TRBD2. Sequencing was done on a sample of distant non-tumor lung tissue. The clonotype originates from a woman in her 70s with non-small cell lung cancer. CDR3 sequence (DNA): TGTGCCAGCGGGTCATGGGCTAGCGGGCACCAAGAGACCCAGTACTTT. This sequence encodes CASGSWASGHQETQYF.